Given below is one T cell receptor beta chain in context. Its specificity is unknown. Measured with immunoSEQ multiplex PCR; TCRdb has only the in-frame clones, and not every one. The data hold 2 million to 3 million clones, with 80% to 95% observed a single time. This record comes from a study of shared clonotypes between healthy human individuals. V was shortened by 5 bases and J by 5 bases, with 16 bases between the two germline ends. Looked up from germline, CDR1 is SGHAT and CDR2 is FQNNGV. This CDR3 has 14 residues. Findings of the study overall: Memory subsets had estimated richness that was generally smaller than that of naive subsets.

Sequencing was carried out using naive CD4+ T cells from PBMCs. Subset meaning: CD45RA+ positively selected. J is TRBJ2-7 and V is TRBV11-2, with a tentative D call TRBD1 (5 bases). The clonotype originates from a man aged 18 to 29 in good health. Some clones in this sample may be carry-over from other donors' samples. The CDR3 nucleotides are TGTGCCAGCAGCCTTGGGGTCAGGGTGGACGAGCAGTACTTC. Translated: CASSLGVRVDEQYF.